Shown below are 11 T cell receptor beta chains from a single sample sequenced in a study of blood T cells in healthy people across ages. PCR was performed a second time for roughly 7 to 12 cycles using a sample-barcoded 5' primer and a J-beta primer mix. TCRdb fed the 5' RACE reads into MiXCR, producing one record per CDR3 protein. The sample lists approximately 730,000 distinct CDR3 sequences; approximately 39% were seen once. The sample was blood. Receptors originate from a woman aged 60 to 75 in good health.

The rearrangement uses TRBV11-3 and TRBJ2-5; 9 positions match TRBD2. Germline V gives CDR1 SGHNT, CDR2 YENEEA. The CDR3 is 16 amino acids. Unmatched junction bases numbered 6, after V lost 2 bases and J lost 2 bases. CDR3 residues: CASSLSLAGWQETQYF. In DNA, the CDR3 is TGTGCCAGCAGCTTATCTCTAGCGGGGTGGCAAGAGACCCAGTACTTC.

This CDR3 is CSARGLAGGPSTDTQYF. In DNA, the CDR3 is TGCAGTGCTAGAGGGCTAGCGGGGGGGCCAAGCACAGATACGCAGTATTTT. The chain joins TRBV20-1 to TRBJ2-3; 12 bases are a match to TRBD2. This CDR3 is 17 amino acids long. The junction had 5 bases not matched to a gene; V was cut back by 1 base and J by 0 bases. Germline CDR1 is DFQATT and CDR2 is SNEGSKA (reference sequence).

There are a few counts of this clonotype. Germline is not matched at one junction end, which may reflect a read error. The V gene is TRBV3-1, the J gene TRBJ2-6; 11 bases match TRBD2. The CDR3 is made up of 16 amino acids. The germline V gene encodes CDR1 LGHDT and CDR2 YNNKEL (reference sequence). CDR3 region: CASRTSGRSVANVLTF. The CDR3, as DNA: TGTGCCAGCCGGACTAGCGGGCGCTCTGTGGCCAACGTCCTGACTTTC.

Of note for this clonotype: A junction end diverges from the germline sequence, so it may reflect a read error. The chain joins TRBV20-1 to TRBJ2-3, with 7 positions matching TRBD1. Per germline, CDR1 DFQATT and CDR2 SNEGSKA (reference sequence). This CDR3 comprises 14 residues. In DNA, the CDR3 is TGCAGTGCTAGGGCCGGGGTTGGGACAGATACGCGGTATTTT. Its translation: CSARAGVGTDTRYF.

To note about this clonotype: At one of its ends the junction is not consistent with the germline gene, which may arise from a read error. The chain combines TRBV4-3 with TRBJ2-2, with 7 bases lining up with TRBD2. Germline CDR1 and CDR2: LGHNA and YSLEER. The CDR3 is 15 residues long. CDR3 DNA sequence: TGCGCCAGCAGCCTCGGGCTGGCTAGCGGCGGGGAGTTGTTTTTT. It translates to CASSLGLASGGELFF.

The chain has TRBV5-1 and TRBJ2-3; 15 nucleotides agree with TRBD2. Germline V gene sequence: CDR1 SGHRS, CDR2 YFSETQ. Unmatched junction bases numbered 7, after V lost 4 bases and J lost 1 base. There are 18 residues in the CDR3. The CDR3 sequence is CASSTGLAGGIGTDTQYF. In DNA form, the CDR3 reads TGCGCCAGCAGCACCGGACTAGCGGGGGGGATAGGCACAGATACGCAGTATTTT.

This clonotype was seen only a few times. The V call is TRBV11-1, the J call TRBJ2-7, with no clear D. Trimming took 2 bases from V and 3 from J, leaving 11 bases between them. The CDR3 extends over 14 amino acids. Germline CDR1 and CDR2: SGHAT and FQDESV (reference sequence). The CDR3 nucleotides are TGTGCCAGCAGCTTACGCAGATCGGGCTACGAGCAGTACTTC. Its protein product is CASSLRRSGYEQYF.

This clonotype has just a few counts. The rearrangement joins TRBV6-2 or TRBV6-3 to TRBJ2-5, with 9 bases fitting TRBD1. The junction had 3 bases not matched to a gene; V was cut back by 6 bases and J by 1 base. Germline assignment: CDR1 MNHEY and CDR2 SVGEGT. The CDR3 has 14 amino acids. CDR3 sequence: CASRLTGGQETQYF. For the CDR3, the DNA is TGTGCCAGCAGGTTGACAGGGGGCCAAGAGACCCAGTACTTC.

The CDR3 coding sequence is TGTGCCAGCAGTATAAGAACAGGGAATCAGCCCCAGCATTTT. This gives the protein CASSIRTGNQPQHF. The chain has TRBV12-3 or TRBV12-4 and TRBJ1-5; D possibly corresponds to TRBD1 (6 bases). Trimming pared 5 bases from V and 4 bases from J, leaving 12 bases between. This CDR3 comprises 14 residues.

The chain joins TRBV6-2 or TRBV6-3 to TRBJ2-5; no definite D call. CDR1 and CDR2 from the germline V gene are MNHEY and SVGEGT. This CDR3 has 15 amino acids. Trimming removed 6 bases from V and 4 bases from J, with 18 bases in between. The CDR3 DNA reads TGTGCCAGCAGCGACGCTGGATTGGGTACAGAGACCCAGTACTTC. Encoded protein: CASSDAGLGTETQYF.

The chain joins TRBV5-1 to TRBJ1-4; D is unresolved. The CDR3 contains 15 residues. Germline V gene sequence: CDR1 SGHRS, CDR2 YFSETQ. V was shortened by 0 bases and J by 6 bases, with 12 bases between the two germline ends. The CDR3 bases are TGCGCCAGCAGCTTGGTGTCTGGGAAGGATGAAAAACTGTTTTTT. Translated, it gives CASSLVSGKDEKLFF.